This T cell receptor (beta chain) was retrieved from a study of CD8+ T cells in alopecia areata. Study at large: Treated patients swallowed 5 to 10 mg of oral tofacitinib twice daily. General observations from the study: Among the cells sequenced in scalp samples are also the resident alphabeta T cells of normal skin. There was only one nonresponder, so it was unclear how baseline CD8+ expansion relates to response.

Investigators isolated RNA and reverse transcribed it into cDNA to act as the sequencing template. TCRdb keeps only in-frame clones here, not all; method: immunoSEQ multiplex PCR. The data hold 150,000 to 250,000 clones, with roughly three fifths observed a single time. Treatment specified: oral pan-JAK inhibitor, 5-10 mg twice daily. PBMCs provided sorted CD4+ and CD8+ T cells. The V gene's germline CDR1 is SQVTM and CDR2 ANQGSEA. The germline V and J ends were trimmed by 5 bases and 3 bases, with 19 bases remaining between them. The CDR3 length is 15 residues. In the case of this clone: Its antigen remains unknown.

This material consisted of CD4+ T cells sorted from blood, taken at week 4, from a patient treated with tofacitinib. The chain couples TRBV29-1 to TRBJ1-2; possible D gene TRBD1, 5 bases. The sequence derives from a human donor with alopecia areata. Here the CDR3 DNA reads TGCAGCGTTACCATTGGCAGGGAGGGGTACTATGGCTACACCTTC. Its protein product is CSVTIGREGYYGYTF.